A selection of T cell receptor beta chains follows, all from one sample in a study of beta chain features in type 1 diabetes. TCRdb's table, derived via immunoSEQ multiplex PCR, lists solely in-frame clones and lacks some. The table records 600,000 to 700,000 clones, 9.5% to 15% of them present only once. Sequencing was performed on naive CD4+ T cells from blood. The receptors come from a man younger than 45 with type 1 diabetes. The CDR3 runs from the conserved cysteine through the conserved F or W. The D gene is left open where the match is weak. Clone size is stated in some rows and not others, as once, few, many or a class when expanded.

>.|.|TRBV29-1|TRBJ1-2
TGCAGCGTTGAATCGTTGATAGGAGGTGGCTACACCTTC
CSVESLIGGGYTF
>.|few|TRBV19|TRBJ2-2
TGTGCCAGTAGTATTCGGGGTGGTGACACCGGGGAGCTGTTTTTT
CASSIRGGDTGELFF
>.|few|TRBV9|TRBJ1-5
TGTGCCAGCACCCCGGGTGGGAATAGCAATCAGCCCCAGCATTTT
CASTPGGNSNQPQHF
>TRBD1|.|TRBV18|TRBJ1-5
TGTGCCAGCTCACCACCGGGACAGCCCAATCAGCCCCAGCATTTT
CASSPPGQPNQPQHF
>.|.|TRBV30|TRBJ2-5
TGTGCCTGGGCCGCGAAGGGTCAAGAGACCCAGTACTTC
CAWAAKGQETQYF
>TRBD2|.|TRBV4-2|TRBJ2-6
TGTGCCAGCAGCCAAGAGATAGCGGGGGAAGCTGGGGCCAACGTCCTGACTTTC
CASSQEIAGEAGANVLTF
>.|many|TRBV4-3|TRBJ1-4
TGCGCCAGCAGCCAAGGGCAGGGTAATGAAAAACTGTTTTTT
CASSQGQGNEKLFF
>.|few|TRBV6-1|TRBJ1-1
TGTGCCAGCAGTCAGGGATACACTGAAGCTTTCTTT
CASSQGYTEAFF
>.|few|TRBV5-1|TRBJ1-1
TGCGCCAGCAGCTTGGCCGGGACGGAGGCTGCTTTCTTT
CASSLAGTEAAFF
>.|.|TRBV5-4|TRBJ1-4
TGTGCCAGCAGCTCTGGAGGAACTAATGAAAAACTGTTTTTT
CASSSGGTNEKLFF
>.|.|TRBV2|TRBJ1-1
TGTGCCAGCAGTGACAGGACGGGCACTGAAGCTTTCTTT
CASSDRTGTEAFF
>TRBD1|.|TRBV30|TRBJ1-6
TGTGCCTGGGACCCGACAGGGTACTATTCACCCCTCCACTTT
CAWDPTGYYSPLHF
>.|.|TRBV6-1|TRBJ1-1
TGTGCCAGCAGTGAAGTTCCAGGGGCGAACACTGAAGCTTTCTTT
CASSEVPGANTEAFF
>TRBD1|few|TRBV2|TRBJ2-3
TGTGCCAGCAGTGGGGGGTCAGGGGGCCCCACAGATACGCAGTATTTT
CASSGGSGGPTDTQYF
>.|few|TRBV7-3|TRBJ1-2
TGTGCCAGCAGCCCGGGGAGCGGACAAGCGCTCAACTATGGCTACACCTTC
CASSPGSGQALNYGYTF
>.|few|TRBV25-1|TRBJ2-1
TGTGCCAGCAGTGCCAGCCAAGTCAGCTCCTACAATGAGCAGTTCTTC
CASSASQVSSYNEQFF
>TRBD1|.|TRBV18|TRBJ2-1
TGTGCCAGCTCACCGGGACAGGGGATTGCGAACAATGAGCAGTTCTTC
CASSPGQGIANNEQFF
>.|.|TRBV29-1|TRBJ2-5
TGCAGCTTTATTGGGGCTGACGAGACCCAGTACTTC
CSFIGADETQYF
>TRBD1|.|TRBV28|TRBJ1-2
TGTGCCAGCAGTTTGGACAGGGGCAGGGACTATGGCTACACCTTC
CASSLDRGRDYGYTF
>.|few|TRBV4-3|TRBJ1-2
TGCGCCAGCAGCCAAGTCCAAGGCGGTGGCTATGGCTACACCTTC
CASSQVQGGGYGYTF
>.|few|TRBV2|TRBJ2-2
TGTGCCAGCATGGGAGCTAGGGAGCTGTTTTTT
CASMGARELFF
>TRBD1|.|TRBV4-2|TRBJ2-1
TGTGCCAGCAGCCAAGACAGGGGGCTTAGCGATGAGCAGTTCTTC
CASSQDRGLSDEQFF
>.|.|TRBV7-2|TRBJ2-7
TGTGCCAGCAGCTTAGCGAGGAGGACCTCCTACGAGCAGTACTTC
CASSLARRTSYEQYF
>TRBD2|.|TRBV4-3|TRBJ2-3
TGCGCCAGCAGCCACCCGGGACTAGCGGGGGGGCCAGATACGCAGTATTTT
CASSHPGLAGGPDTQYF
>.|few|TRBV28|TRBJ2-7
TGTGCCAGCAGTTTAGGTGTAGGCAGCCTCCACGAGCAGTACTTC
CASSLGVGSLHEQYF
>.|few|TRBV7-9|TRBJ1-1
TGTGCGCACGGTCCGGCAAACACTGAAGCTTTCTTT
CAHGPANTEAFF
>.|.|TRBV9|TRBJ2-7
TGTGCCAGCAGTCGGCTTGGAGGGGAATCCTCCTACGAGCAGTACTTC
CASSRLGGESSYEQYF
>TRBD2|.|TRBV13|TRBJ2-1
TGTGCCAGCAGCTTAGTGGGGGGGTCCCACTCCTACAATGAGCAGTTCTTC
CASSLVGGSHSYNEQFF
>.|few|TRBV19|TRBJ1-2
TGTGCCAGTAGCCTCCGGACAACTAACTATGGCTACACCTTC
CASSLRTTNYGYTF
>.|few|TRBV6-5|TRBJ2-3
TGTGCCAGCAGAGAGCAGCTGTTCACAGATACGCAGTATTTT
CASREQLFTDTQYF
>.|.|TRBV29-1|TRBJ1-5
TGCAGCGTTGAAGGGTCCGGGGCGGGTCAGCCCCAGCATTTT
CSVEGSGAGQPQHF
>TRBD2|few|TRBV7-9|TRBJ2-3
TGTGCCAGCAGCGGGACTAGTATCACGGATACGCAGTATTTT
CASSGTSITDTQYF
>.|few|TRBV6-6|TRBJ2-3
TGTGCCAGCAGTTACGGGGCAGTAGCAGATACGCAGTATTTT
CASSYGAVADTQYF
>.|few|TRBV9|TRBJ2-5
TGTGCCAGCAGCGAGGGGGAGGAGACCCAGTACTTC
CASSEGEETQYF
>TRBD1|few|TRBV27|TRBJ2-3
TGTGCCAGCAGTTCGGGACAGGGGACAGATACGCAGTATTTT
CASSSGQGTDTQYF
>.|.|TRBV7-2|TRBJ2-4
TGTGCCAGCGGGGGAGCAGCCAAAAACATTCAGTACTTC
CASGGAAKNIQYF
>.|few|TRBV18|TRBJ2-2
TGTGCCAGCTCACCCCAGGGGGGAGAAGACGGGGAGCTGTTTTTT
CASSPQGGEDGELFF
>TRBD2|.|TRBV5-6|TRBJ2-2
TGTGCCAGCAGCTTGATGGGAGGGGCGAACACCGGGGAGCTGTTTTTT
CASSLMGGANTGELFF
>.|.|TRBV27|TRBJ1-2
TGTGCCAGCAGTTCGGCCAGAGAAGATGGCTACACCTTC
CASSSAREDGYTF
>.|few|TRBV10-3|TRBJ2-3
TGTGCCATCAGCAGACTAGAAAGGACCGATACGCAGTATTTT
CAISRLERTDTQYF
>.|few|TRBV23-1|TRBJ2-7
TGCGCCAGCAGTCTCTTTTGGTTGAGCTCCTACGAGCAGTACTTC
CASSLFWLSSYEQYF